The 30 T cell receptor beta chains below all came from one sample that was sequenced in a study of CD4 T cells in relation to SARS-CoV-2 and coronaviruses. Unexposed donor CD4+ T cells date from about 2011-2018, before the COVID-19 pandemic. After roughly ten days of culture, CD4+ T cells were isolated. Which antigens these TCRs recognize remains unknown. Sequenced by immunoSEQ multiplex PCR; TCRdb stores in-frame clones only, minus some. Here the sample spans roughly 20,000 clones, roughly 62% being singletons. The sequenced sample was CD4+ T cells from PBMCs, cultured in vitro. The source is a human donor in good health.

The chain has TRBV5-1 and TRBJ2-2, with TRBD2 matching 14 bases. Losses at the gene ends were 3 bases for V and 0 bases for J; bases not matched to a gene: 7. The CDR3 consists of 19 residues. Germline-derived CDR1 and CDR2 are SGHRS and YFSETQ. Here the CDR3 DNA reads TGCGCCAGCAGCTGGACTAGCGGGGGGCCCACCGCGAACACCGGGGAGCTGTTTTTT. Its protein product is CASSWTSGGPTANTGELFF.

The table lists this clone with a few counts. The chain combines TRBV7-2 with TRBJ1-3, with TRBD1 as a possible D gene (5 bases). With 3 bases removed from V and 2 bases from J, the gap between germline ends came to 11 bases. Germline-derived CDR1 and CDR2 are SGHTA and FQGNSA. The CDR3 covers 15 residues. The DNA of the CDR3 is TGTGCCAGCAGCTTGGGAAGAGGGGCTGGAAACACCATATATTTT. Residues: CASSLGRGAGNTIYF. Supplemented by reference TRBV7-2 and TRBJ1-3, the full variable domain reads GAGVSQSPSNKVTEKGKDVELRCDPISGHTALYWYRQSLGQGLEFLIYFQGNSAPDKSGLPSDRFSAERTGGSVSTLTIQRTQQEDSAVYLCASSLGRGAGNTIYFGEGSWLTVV.

The rearrangement uses TRBV15 and TRBJ1-2, with D tentatively TRBD1 (5 bases). Germline V gene data show CDR1 as LNHNV and CDR2 as YYDKDF (reference sequence). The CDR3 length is 14 residues. Trimming took 3 bases from V and 8 from J, leaving 16 bases between them. In DNA, the CDR3 is TGTGCCACCAGCAGTGGGCGGCAGGGTAAAGGCTACACCTTC. Protein product: CATSSGRQGKGYTF.

The V gene is TRBV6-5, the J gene TRBJ2-1; no reliable D call. This CDR3 contains 14 residues. V was trimmed by 2 bases and J by 5 bases, leaving 10 bases between them. The germline gives CDR1 MNHEY, CDR2 SVGAGI. For the CDR3, the DNA is TGTGCCAGCAGTTACGGCGCCCGCGACAATGAGCAGTTCTTC. Encoded protein: CASSYGARDNEQFF.

The genes are TRBV18 and TRBJ1-5; D not resolved. CDR1 and CDR2 from the germline V gene are KGHSH and LQKENI. The CDR3 runs 14 residues. Trimming shortened V by 2 bases and J by 9 bases, and 14 bases separated the two germline ends. CDR3 DNA: TGTGCCAGCTCACCAGAGGGAAACAATTGGCCCCAGCATTTT. This translates into CASSPEGNNWPQHF.

The rearrangement uses TRBV5-1 and TRBJ1-4; 9 positions agree with TRBD1. The length of the CDR3 is 17 residues. Germline assignment: CDR1 SGHRS and CDR2 YFSETQ. The ends lost 0 bases at V and 10 bases at J; junction bases unmatched: 13. CDR3 in amino acids: CASSLGPTDRGAAKLFF. In DNA, the CDR3 is TGCGCCAGCAGCTTGGGCCCAACCGACAGGGGGGCTGCAAAACTGTTTTTT. The variable domain in full, completed from reference TRBV5-1 and TRBJ1-4, reads KAGVTQTPRYLIKTRGQQVTLSCSPISGHRSVSWYQQTPGQGLQFLFEYFSETQRNKGNFPGRFSGRQFSNSRSEMNVSTLELGDSALYLCASSLGPTDRGAAKLFFGSGTQLSVL.

This clone was seen a handful of times. The chain combines TRBV19 with TRBJ1-2; 9 bases fit TRBD1. The germline V gene has CDR1 LNHDA and CDR2 SQIVND (reference sequence). The CDR3 has 16 amino acids. V dropped 4 bases and J dropped 6; count of bases not matched to a gene: 12. The CDR3 sequence is CASSTYSGQGFDGYTF. For the CDR3, the DNA is TGTGCCAGTAGTACCTACTCTGGACAGGGGTTCGATGGCTACACCTTC.

This chain joins TRBV25-1 and TRBJ1-3; D unresolved. The germline V and J ends were trimmed by 11 bases and 0 bases, with 8 bases remaining between them. This CDR3 is built from 12 residues. Germline values: CDR1 MGHDK, CDR2 SYGVNS. In DNA, the CDR3 is TGTGCCTACTCAGACTCTGGAAACACCATATATTTT. The encoded protein is CAYSDSGNTIYF.

Only a few counts were recorded for this clone. V is TRBV5-6 and J is TRBJ2-7; D could derive from TRBD1 or TRBD2 (5 bases each). Germline values: CDR1 SGHDT, CDR2 YYEEEE. CDR3 length: 12 residues. V was clipped by 3 bases and J by 6 bases, with 10 bases between them. CDR3 nucleotides: TGTGCCAGCAGCTCGGGGCAGGGCGAGCAGTACTTC. This gives the protein CASSSGQGEQYF.

The gene calls are TRBV25-1 and TRBJ1-5, with D uncertain. This CDR3 has 12 residues. Germline CDR1 reads MGHDK; CDR2 reads SYGVNS. Between the trimmed V and J ends, which lost 0 bases and 9 bases, there was a span of 6 bases. CDR3 coding DNA: TGTGCCAGCAGTGAATATGAGGGGCCCCAGCATTTT. Its protein product is CASSEYEGPQHF.

The chain combines TRBV7-2 with TRBJ2-2; D possibly uses TRBD1 or TRBD2 (5 bases each). Trimming left V 5 bases short and J 2 bases short, with 9 bases between. Per the germline V gene, CDR1 is SGHTA and CDR2 is FQGNSA. This CDR3 comprises 14 residues. CDR3 region: CASSPGPNTGELFF. Here the CDR3 DNA reads TGTGCCAGCAGCCCGGGACCAAACACCGGGGAGCTGTTTTTT.

This clone was seen a few times. The rearrangement links TRBV2 to TRBJ1-2; D gene ambiguous. This CDR3 is built from 13 residues. The V gene lost 7 bases and the J gene lost 9 bases, with 18 bases spanning the gap. Germline CDR1 and CDR2: SNHLY and FYNNEI. The CDR3 here is CASKQQPQESYTF. The CDR3 DNA reads TGTGCCAGCAAGCAGCAGCCTCAGGAAAGCTACACCTTC.

In its sample, this clone was seen once. The DNA for the CDR3 is TGTGCCAGTAGCCGAAGAGGTAGCGAGTACGAGCAGTACTTC. Translating it yields CASSRRGSEYEQYF. V gene TRBV19 combines with J gene TRBJ2-7; tentative D call: TRBD2 (5 bases). The germline V and J ends were trimmed by 6 bases and 4 bases, with 16 bases remaining between them. CDR1 is LNHDA, CDR2 SQIVND, per germline (reference sequence). The CDR3 sequence is 14 residues long. Based on the CDR3 plus reference TRBV19 and TRBJ2-7, the full variable domain is DGGITQSPKYLFRKEGQNVTLSCEQNLNHDAMYWYRQDPGQGLRLIYYSQIVNDFQKGDIAEGYSVSREKKESFPLTVTSAQKNPTAFYLCASSRRGSEYEQYFGPGTRLTVT.

The rearrangement joins TRBV4-1 to TRBJ2-2; 13 bases line up with TRBD2. CDR1 MGHRA and CDR2 YSYEKL come from the germline V gene. The CDR3 runs 16 residues. Trimming took 10 bases from V and 5 from J; bases not matched to a gene: 10. The DNA of the CDR3 is TGCGCCATCGGGACTAGCGGGACCTCGGGGACCGGGGAGCTGTTTTTT. It codes for CAIGTSGTSGTGELFF.

This chain links TRBV13 with TRBJ2-3; D gene uncertain. The CDR3 spans 12 residues. Looked up from germline, CDR1 is PRHDT and CDR2 is FYEKMQ (reference sequence). V was clipped by 5 bases and J by 1 base, with 4 bases between them. The CDR3 loop reads CASSPRTDTQYF. The CDR3 bases are TGTGCCAGCAGCCCCCGCACAGATACGCAGTATTTT.

The V and J genes are TRBV5-1 and TRBJ2-2; 9 positions match TRBD1. Germline V CDR1 and CDR2: SGHRS, YFSETQ. CDR3 length equals 16 residues. J was trimmed by 5 bases and V by 4 bases; bases with no gene match: 9. CDR3 DNA sequence: TGCGCCAGCAGCGCCCCCGGGACAGGGCGTACCGGGGAGCTGTTTTTT. Its protein is CASSAPGTGRTGELFF.

This clone was seen a few times. This chain links TRBV27 with TRBJ1-2; TRBD1 is a possible D gene (5 bases). CDR3 length: 14 amino acids. Trimming took off 2 bases at V and 1 base at J, with 8 bases between the two ends. CDR1 MNHEY and CDR2 SMNVEV come from the germline V gene (reference sequence). The CDR3 region is CASSLRGINYGYTF. In nucleotides, the CDR3 is TGTGCCAGCAGTTTACGGGGGATTAACTATGGCTACACCTTC.

This sequence joins TRBV6-2 or TRBV6-3 and TRBJ2-1; no reliable D call. The germline gives CDR1 MNHEY, CDR2 SVGEGT. This CDR3 is 14 amino acids long. The V end was cut by 0 bases, the J end by 2 bases, with 5 bases between. CDR3 residues: CASSYSDTYNEQFF. The CDR3 bases are TGTGCCAGCAGTTACTCTGACACCTACAATGAGCAGTTCTTC.

This chain connects TRBV19 to TRBJ1-1; D perhaps matches TRBD1 (6 bases). V lost 1 base and J lost 3, with 15 bases in between. Germline V lookup: CDR1 LNHDA, CDR2 SQIVND (reference sequence). This CDR3 region has 16 residues. CDR3 protein: CASSIVARGLDTEAFF. The CDR3 coding sequence is TGTGCCAGTAGTATAGTGGCCAGGGGATTGGACACTGAAGCTTTCTTT.

This chain links TRBV11-3 with TRBJ2-3; 11 bases line up with TRBD2. Unmatched junction bases numbered 1, after V lost 4 bases and J lost 1 base. CDR3 length: 15 residues. Germline CDR1 reads SGHNT; CDR2 reads YENEEA. The CDR3 DNA sequence: TGTGCCAGCAGCTCGGGACTAGCGGGCACAGATACGCAGTATTTT. Translating it yields CASSSGLAGTDTQYF.

J is TRBJ2-7 and V is TRBV3-1 (or the pseudogene TRBV3-2); TRBD2 might be the D (5 bases). The CDR3 spans 13 residues. The V end lost 1 base, the J end lost 4 bases, and 8 bases lay between the germline ends. From germline, CDR1 is LGHDT and CDR2 YNNKEL (reference sequence). CDR3: CASSQGESYEQYF. The CDR3 nucleotides are TGTGCCAGCAGCCAAGGGGAGAGTTACGAGCAGTACTTC.

This clone turned up a few times. The chain carries TRBV4-3 and TRBJ1-6; D unclear. The CDR3 is 15 amino acids. CDR1 and CDR2 from the germline V gene are LGHNA and YSLEER. Between the trimmed V and J ends, which lost 4 bases and 7 bases, there was a span of 14 bases. The CDR3 bases are TGCGCCAGCAGCCCCGGAGGCGCGAAGAATTCACCCCTCCACTTT. Protein sequence: CASSPGGAKNSPLHF.

The gene calls are TRBV7-9 and TRBJ2-1; D possibly corresponds to TRBD2 (5 bases). Germline V gene sequence: CDR1 SEHNR, CDR2 FQNEAQ (reference sequence). The CDR3 spans 15 residues. Trimming took 5 bases from V and 1 from J, leaving 12 bases between them. The CDR3 region has the DNA TGTGCCAGCAGCCAACCGGGGTCTTCCTACAATGAGCAGTTCTTC. Its translation: CASSQPGSSYNEQFF.

This chain joins TRBV27 and TRBJ1-6; D gene unclear. V was clipped by 7 bases and J by 3 bases, with 4 bases between them. This CDR3 spans 12 amino acids. Looked up from germline, CDR1 is MNHEY and CDR2 is SMNVEV (reference sequence). CDR3: CASTGYNSPLHF. The CDR3 nucleotides read TGTGCCAGCACCGGCTATAATTCACCCCTCCACTTT.

This chain connects TRBV7-9 to TRBJ2-2; the match to TRBD2 covers 8 bases. The junction had 12 bases not matched to a gene; V was cut back by 5 bases and J by 1 base. Germline V gene sequence: CDR1 SEHNR, CDR2 FQNEAQ (reference sequence). The CDR3 runs to 18 residues. The DNA for the CDR3 is TGTGCCAGCAGCCAACGCTCTCCGGGACTAGTGAACACCGGGGAGCTGTTTTTT. Its translation is CASSQRSPGLVNTGELFF. The variable domain in full, completed from reference TRBV7-9 and TRBJ2-2, reads DTGVSQNPRHKITKRGQNVTFRCDPISEHNRLYWYRQTLGQGPEFLTYFQNEAQLEKSRLLSDRFSAERPKGSFSTLEIQRTEQGDSAMYLCASSQRSPGLVNTGELFFGEGSRLTVL.

CDR3 in DNA: TGTGCCAGCAGCCAAGGACAGGGGCGGAACACTGAAGCTTTCTTT. This sequence encodes CASSQGQGRNTEAFF. This chain links TRBV3-1 (or the pseudogene TRBV3-2) with TRBJ1-1; 8 bases fit TRBD1. V shed 1 base and J 1 base; nucleotides not matched to a gene: 2. The CDR3 sequence is 15 residues long. Germline V gene data show CDR1 as LGHDT and CDR2 as YNNKEL (reference sequence).

This clone was seen a handful of times. The chain joins TRBV12-3 or TRBV12-4 to TRBJ1-1, with TRBD1 identical over 8 bases. The J segment lost 5 bases and the V segment lost 8 bases, leaving 7 bases of the junction unmatched. This CDR3 comprises 13 residues. The CDR3, as DNA: TGTGCCAGCCGACTCAGGGGGCATACTGAAGCTTTCTTT. Encoded protein: CASRLRGHTEAFF.

J is TRBJ2-7 and V is TRBV5-1; the match to TRBD1 covers 9 bases. CDR3 size: 13 residues. Germline CDR1 and CDR2: SGHRS and YFSETQ. The V gene end was trimmed by 3 bases and the J gene end by 7 bases; junction bases not matched to a gene: 5. In DNA form, the CDR3 reads TGCGCCAGCAGCTCCCGGGACAGGGAAGAGCAGTACTTC. Residues: CASSSRDREEQYF.

This clone was observed a single time. The gene calls are TRBV6-1 and TRBJ2-7; weak D call: TRBD1 (5 bases). The germline V and J ends were trimmed by 3 bases and 6 bases, with 18 bases remaining between them. CDR3 length: 15 amino acids. Per germline, CDR1 MNHNS and CDR2 SASEGT. Here the CDR3 DNA reads TGTGCCAGCAGTGAGACGAGGACGATTAGGGGCGAGCAGTACTTC. Its translation: CASSETRTIRGEQYF.

V gene TRBV4-3 combines with J gene TRBJ2-1; 9 nucleotides align to TRBD1. V trimming: 0 bases; J trimming: 8 bases; junction bases outside the gene matches: 11. Germline CDR1 is LGHNA and CDR2 is YSLEER. The CDR3 totals 17 residues. CDR3 nucleotides: TGCGCCAGCAGCCAAGAAGAGGACAGGGGAGGGAGATATGAGCAGTTCTTC. Its translation is CASSQEEDRGGRYEQFF.